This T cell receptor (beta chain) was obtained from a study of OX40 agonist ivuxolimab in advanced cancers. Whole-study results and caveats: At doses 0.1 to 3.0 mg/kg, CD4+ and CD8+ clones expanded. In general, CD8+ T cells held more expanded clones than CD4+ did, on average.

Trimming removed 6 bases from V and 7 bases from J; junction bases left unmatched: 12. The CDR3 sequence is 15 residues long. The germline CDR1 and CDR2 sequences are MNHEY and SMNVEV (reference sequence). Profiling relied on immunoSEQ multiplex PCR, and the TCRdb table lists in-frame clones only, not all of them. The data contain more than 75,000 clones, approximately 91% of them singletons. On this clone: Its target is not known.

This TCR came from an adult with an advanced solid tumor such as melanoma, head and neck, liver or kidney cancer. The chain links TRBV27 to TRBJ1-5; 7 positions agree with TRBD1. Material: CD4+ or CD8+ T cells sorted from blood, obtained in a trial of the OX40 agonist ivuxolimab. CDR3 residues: CASRRTGGARQPQHF. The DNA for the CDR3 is TGTGCCAGCAGAAGGACAGGAGGGGCAAGGCAGCCCCAGCATTTT.